The text below deals with one T cell receptor (beta chain). Its target is unknown. The record originates from a study of OX40 agonist ivuxolimab in advanced cancers. Overall study: Under the entry rules, prior anti-PD-1, anti-PD-L1 or anti-CTLA-4 therapy was allowed, and less than 50% had some. Broader study findings: Some patients who did not respond also had low normalized T-cell clonal expansion.

The method was immunoSEQ multiplex PCR; TCRdb's version includes in-frame clones alone and lacks a portion of them. The table includes thousands of clones, approximately 87% detected once. Germline V lookup: CDR1 SGHVS, CDR2 FNYEAQ. The CDR3 consists of 13 residues. V lost 5 bases, J lost 8 bases, and 10 bases lay in between. This sequence joins TRBV7-6 and TRBJ1-6, with a weak D call TRBD1 (5 bases). The source is an adult with an advanced solid tumor such as melanoma, head and neck, liver or kidney cancer. Sequenced here: CD4+ or CD8+ T cells sorted from blood, sampled in a trial of the OX40 agonist ivuxolimab. The CDR3 sequence: CASSPLGDSPLHF. The CDR3 DNA is TGTGCCAGCAGCCCGCTGGGGGATTCACCCCTCCACTTT.